This TCR beta chain originates from a study of blood T cell repertoires in COVID-19. As for the study in general: Samples taken during acute and convalescent COVID-19 were collected in the United States, Italy and Spain.

In the original processing: Using reference gene primer amplification, nucleated cell counts were estimated. Clones were sequenced by immunoSEQ multiplex PCR, and TCRdb holds only the in-frame ones, with some missing. V, J and clone size derive from that table, while D and trimming were established from the DNA sequence. The profile shows 200,000 to 250,000 clones, 85% to 90% of them singletons. The age range of participants was about 18 to 100 years, with residence in under 30 US areas. Assignments of participants to cohorts depended upon their own reported clinical history. V was cut by 4 bases and J by 1 base, with 13 bases left in between. Germline V gives CDR1 SEHNR, CDR2 FQNEAQ (reference sequence). The CDR3 spans 15 residues.

The sequencing sample was made of PBMCs or T cells enriched from blood (not recorded which). The chain joins TRBV7-9 to TRBJ1-1, with D tentatively TRBD1 (5 bases). The TCR sequence derives from a man aged 45-65 years who had been exposed to COVID-19. CDR3 in amino acids: CASSSLDGGNTEAFF. DNA for the CDR3: TGTGCCAGCAGCTCCCTCGACGGGGGGAACACTGAAGCTTTCTTT.